This T cell receptor (beta chain) was sequenced for a study of neurological immune-mediated disorders. Study results and caveats: Expanded clones shared no identical CDR3 amino acid sequences across subjects, which suggested private TCR-beta repertoires in all groups.

In TCRdb, the 5' RACE reads were re-called with MiXCR into one record per CDR3 protein. The sample yields 53,000 or so distinct CDR3 sequences, roughly 8% seen once. Losses at the gene ends were 4 bases for V and 4 bases for J; bases not matched to a gene: 2. The CDR3 extends over 14 amino acids. Germline V gene sequence: CDR1 MNHEY, CDR2 SVGEGT. The time point denotes: longitudinal time-point 3. This clonotype was seen at least ten times. Its antigen is unidentified. The TCR was taken from a middle-aged woman in good health. The sequencing input was PBMCs. This chain joins TRBV6-2 or TRBV6-3 and TRBJ1-1; 11 bases map to TRBD1. The CDR3 bases are TGTGCCAGCAGTTCGGGACAGGGGGTCACTGAAGCTTTCTTT. It translates to CASSSGQGVTEAFF.